These T cell receptor beta chains were read from a single sample in a study of graft-versus-host responses after intestinal transplantation. Only in-frame clones appear in the TCRdb table, and some are missing; sequencing was by immunoSEQ multiplex PCR. The repertoire holds approximately 50,000 clones, about 87% seen once, with around 1.5% in the top ten. The starting material was PBMCs, obtained 26 days after transplant. These receptor sequences come from a human patient who received an intestinal transplant, so some T cells may come from the graft donor. Each CDR3 is given with its conserved first and last residue. Fields, in order: clone size, D gene, V gene, J gene, CDR3 DNA, CDR3 protein. The D gene is left open where the match is weak. Expanded clones are given a class, and other clones once, few, many or no size at all.

NA	NA	TRBV9	TRBJ1-6	TGTGCCAGCAGCGTAGAAGAGGAGAGCTCCTATAATTCACCCCTCCACTTT	CASSVEEESSYNSPLHF
NA	NA	TRBV19	TRBJ2-7	TGTGCCAGTAGTCTAGGGCCTAGCGTGCCCTACGAGCAGTACTTC	CASSLGPSVPYEQYF
NA	TRBD1	TRBV19	TRBJ2-7	TGTGCCAGTAGTATACGGAGGACAGGGTCCTACGAGCAGTACTTC	CASSIRRTGSYEQYF
few	TRBD1	TRBV5-4	TRBJ2-5	TGTGCCAGCAGCTCCGGGGACAGACAAGAGACCCAGTACTTC	CASSSGDRQETQYF
NA	NA	TRBV7-8	TRBJ2-3	TGTGCCAGCAGCTTAGCAGGGACATCCCCTAGCACAGATACGCAGTATTTT	CASSLAGTSPSTDTQYF
NA	TRBD1	TRBV30	TRBJ1-2	TGTGCCTGGAGCCCGACAGGGGGCGGCTATGGCTACACCTTC	CAWSPTGGGYGYTF
NA	NA	TRBV10-3	TRBJ2-7	TGTGCCATCAGCCCAACAGGGTTAGATTACGAGCAGTACTTC	CAISPTGLDYEQYF
NA	NA	TRBV7-8	TRBJ2-1	TGTGCCAGCAGCCCCCCGGGGGGCCAGGCCTACAATGAGCAGTTCTTC	CASSPPGGQAYNEQFF
NA	NA	TRBV27	TRBJ2-2	TGTGCCAGCAGCTTGATGTTAGAGAGCGCGAACACCGGGGAGCTGTTTTTT	CASSLMLESANTGELFF
NA	NA	TRBV7-2	TRBJ1-6	TGTGCCAGCAGCTTAGTGCCGCAGACTAATAGGGGGTCACCCCTCCACTTT	CASSLVPQTNRGSPLHF
NA	NA	TRBV6-1	TRBJ2-3	TGTGCCAGCAGTGAAGAATACAGGGCGGACACAGATACGCAGTATTTT	CASSEEYRADTDTQYF
NA	NA	TRBV9	TRBJ1-4	TGTGCCAGCAGCGTAGAAGGGGAACTGGGTGAAAAACTGTTTTTT	CASSVEGELGEKLFF
NA	NA	TRBV27	TRBJ2-5	TGTGCCAGCAGCCAGACACCAGCTAGCGAAGAGACCCAGTACTTC	CASSQTPASEETQYF
NA	TRBD1	TRBV2	TRBJ2-7	TGTGCCAGCACCTGGGGACAGGTTTCCTACGAGCAGTACTTC	CASTWGQVSYEQYF
NA	NA	TRBV7-6	TRBJ1-1	TGTGCCAGCAGCTCACAGAGAGTGAACACTGAAGCTTTCTTT	CASSSQRVNTEAFF
NA	NA	TRBV6-5	TRBJ2-7	TGTGCCAGCGAACAGGGTTGGGGCTACGAGCAGTACTTC	CASEQGWGYEQYF
NA	NA	TRBV27	TRBJ1-1	TGTGCCAGCAGTTTAAGGGGGAACACTGAAGCTTTCTTT	CASSLRGNTEAFF
NA	NA	TRBV6-1	TRBJ1-6	TGTGCCAGCAGTGAAGCGCAGGGCGCACCCCTCCACTTT	CASSEAQGAPLHF
NA	NA	TRBV5-4	TRBJ2-7	TGTGCCAGCAGCTCAAGACAGGGACTGGGTGAGCAGTACTTC	CASSSRQGLGEQYF
NA	NA	TRBV5-4	TRBJ2-5	TGTGCCAGCAGCTTGTCGGCCTACAGTTTACAAGAGACCCAGTACTTC	CASSLSAYSLQETQYF
NA	NA	TRBV20-1	TRBJ2-7	TGCAGTGCCCTAGGACTCAAGGAGCAGTACTTC	CSALGLKEQYF
NA	NA	TRBV10-2	TRBJ2-7	TGCGCCAGCAGGCCGCGGGACTTCCCAACCGAGCAGTACTTC	CASRPRDFPTEQYF
NA	TRBD2	TRBV4-2	TRBJ2-1	TGTGCCAGCAGCCAAGATCAAGGTAGCGGGGCCTACAATGAGCAGTTCTTC	CASSQDQGSGAYNEQFF
NA	NA	TRBV12-5	TRBJ2-2	TGTGCTAGTGCCAATTCGTTCGGGGGGCGGGTAAACACCGGGGAGCTGTTTTTT	CASANSFGGRVNTGELFF
NA	NA	TRBV30	TRBJ2-7	TGTGCCTGGAGTCCGCCCGCACAGGGAAAGGGCAAGACAGAGCAGTACTTC	CAWSPPAQGKGKTEQYF
NA	NA	TRBV15	TRBJ2-2	TGTGCCACCAGCAGAGATTCAACGAGACTCGCGAACACCGGGGAGCTGTTTTTT	CATSRDSTRLANTGELFF
NA	NA	TRBV7-9	TRBJ2-2	TGTGCCAGCAGCTTACGCCCGCAGGGGGAGGCCGGGGAGCTGTTTTTT	CASSLRPQGEAGELFF
once	NA	TRBV28	TRBJ2-1	TGTGCCAGCAGTTATAGCGGTTCCTACAATGAGCAGTTCTTC	CASSYSGSYNEQFF
NA	NA	TRBV5-6	TRBJ1-2	TGTGCCAGCAGCTTGGGCGGGACTGGAGACTATGGCTACACCTTC	CASSLGGTGDYGYTF
NA	NA	TRBV2	TRBJ1-2	TGTGCCAGCAGTAGACAGCAAAACTATGGCTACACCTTC	CASSRQQNYGYTF
NA	NA	TRBV7-8	TRBJ2-1	TGTGCCAGCAGCTTAGGGAGGTTGTCGGGTCGAACTGGAAATGAGCAGTTCTTC	CASSLGRLSGRTGNEQFF
NA	TRBD2	TRBV6-5	TRBJ2-1	TGTGCCAGCAGGGAGCGGGGATACTACAATGAGCAGTTCTTC	CASRERGYYNEQFF
NA	NA	TRBV30	TRBJ1-2	TGTGCCTGGAGTCCCCTAGGCGGACAGAGCTATGGCTACACCTTC	CAWSPLGGQSYGYTF
NA	NA	TRBV19	TRBJ1-5	TGTGCCAGTAGCCGGACTGGGCCAAATCAGCCCCAGCATTTT	CASSRTGPNQPQHF
NA	NA	TRBV5-1	TRBJ1-4	TGCGCCAGCAGCTTTGGGGGCATTGATGAAAAACTGTTTTTT	CASSFGGIDEKLFF
NA	TRBD1	TRBV6-5	TRBJ1-2	TGTGCCAGCAGTTCCCCGGGACAGGTTCTTAACTATGGCTACACCTTC	CASSSPGQVLNYGYTF
NA	NA	TRBV5-6	TRBJ2-1	TGTGCCAGCAGCGACCTAGCGTACTACAATGAGCAGTTCTTC	CASSDLAYYNEQFF
NA	NA	TRBV19	TRBJ1-2	TGTGCCAGTAGTATTCCAGGGGAGCCGGGGGGCTACACCTTC	CASSIPGEPGGYTF
NA	TRBD2	TRBV27	TRBJ2-7	TGTGCCAGCAGTTTATCGACTAGCGGGAGGGCCCCAAACGAGCAGTACTTC	CASSLSTSGRAPNEQYF
once	NA	TRBV4-1	TRBJ1-4	TGCGCCAGCAGCCACACAGGGTCTGCAACTAATGAAAAACTGTTTTTT	CASSHTGSATNEKLFF
NA	NA	TRBV6-5	TRBJ2-1	TGTGCCAGCAGACCCACCGGAGCCCACGAGCAGTTCTTC	CASRPTGAHEQFF
NA	NA	TRBV12-5	TRBJ1-1	TGTGCTAGTGGTTTGGGACAGACCGACACTGAAGCTTTCTTT	CASGLGQTDTEAFF
NA	TRBD2	TRBV2	TRBJ2-1	TGTGCCAGCAACGCACCGCCGGGACTAGTTACGGATGAGCAGTTCTTC	CASNAPPGLVTDEQFF
NA	NA	TRBV29-1	TRBJ2-5	TGCAGCGCTGCGGTTACAGGGTTGGAGACCCAGTACTTC	CSAAVTGLETQYF
NA	TRBD1	TRBV25-1	TRBJ2-4	TGTGCCAGCAGTGAGCCGGGACAGGGGGACATTCAGTACTTC	CASSEPGQGDIQYF